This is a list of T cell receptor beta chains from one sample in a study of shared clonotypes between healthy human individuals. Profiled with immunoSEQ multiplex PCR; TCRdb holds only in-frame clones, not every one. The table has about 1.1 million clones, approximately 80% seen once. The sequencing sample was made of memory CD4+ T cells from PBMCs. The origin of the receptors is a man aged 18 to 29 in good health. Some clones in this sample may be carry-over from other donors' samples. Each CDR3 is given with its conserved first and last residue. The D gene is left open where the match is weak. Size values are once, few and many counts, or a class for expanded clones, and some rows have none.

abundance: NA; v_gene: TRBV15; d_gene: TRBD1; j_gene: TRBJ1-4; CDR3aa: CATSRTQGATNEKLFF; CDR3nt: TGTGCCACCAGCAGAACACAGGGGGCGACTAATGAAAAACTGTTTTTT
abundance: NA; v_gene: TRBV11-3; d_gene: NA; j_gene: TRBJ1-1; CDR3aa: CASSFTKNTEAFF; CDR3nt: TGTGCCAGCAGCTTCACGAAGAACACTGAAGCTTTCTTT
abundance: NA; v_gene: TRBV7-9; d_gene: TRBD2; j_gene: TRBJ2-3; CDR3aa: CASSRSAGDGAQYF; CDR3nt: TGTGCCAGCAGCCGGTCAGCGGGAGATGGGGCGCAGTATTTT
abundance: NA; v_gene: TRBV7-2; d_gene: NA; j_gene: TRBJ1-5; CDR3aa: CASTAVGPGQPQHF; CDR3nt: TGTGCCAGCACAGCGGTAGGGCCGGGGCAGCCCCAGCATTTT
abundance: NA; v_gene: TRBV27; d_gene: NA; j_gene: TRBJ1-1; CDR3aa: CASRPRGGAEAFF; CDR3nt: TGTGCCAGCAGGCCACGAGGAGGGGCTGAAGCTTTCTTT
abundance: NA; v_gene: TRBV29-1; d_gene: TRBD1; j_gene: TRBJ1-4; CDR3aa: CSAHRGGNEKLFF; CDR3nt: TGCAGCGCCCACAGGGGAGGTAACGAAAAACTGTTTTTT
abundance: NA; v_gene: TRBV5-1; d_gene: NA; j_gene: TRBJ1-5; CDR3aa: CASSLSGRYNQPQHF; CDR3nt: TGCGCCAGCAGCTTGAGCGGCAGGTACAATCAGCCCCAGCATTTT
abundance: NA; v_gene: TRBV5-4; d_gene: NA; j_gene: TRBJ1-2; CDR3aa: CASSSVGGLANYGYTF; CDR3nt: TGTGCCAGCAGCTCCGTGGGAGGCTTAGCTAACTATGGCTACACCTTC
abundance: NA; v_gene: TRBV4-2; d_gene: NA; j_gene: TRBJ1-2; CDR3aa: CASSPLSPGGDYGYTF; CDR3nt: TGTGCCAGCAGCCCCCTGTCGCCGGGCGGCGACTATGGCTACACCTTC
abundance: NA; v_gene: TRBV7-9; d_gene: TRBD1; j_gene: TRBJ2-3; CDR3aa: CASSRQGGTDTQYF; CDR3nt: TGTGCCAGCAGCAGACAGGGGGGCACAGATACGCAGTATTTT
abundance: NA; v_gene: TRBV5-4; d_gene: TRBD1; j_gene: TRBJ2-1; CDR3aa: CASSRTGVGEQFF; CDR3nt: TGTGCCAGCAGCCGGACAGGGGTGGGTGAGCAGTTCTTC
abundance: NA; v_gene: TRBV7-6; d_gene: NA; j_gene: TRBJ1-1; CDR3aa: CASSYMPGHLNTEAFF; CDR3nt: TGTGCCAGCAGCTATATGCCCGGACACCTAAACACTGAAGCTTTCTTT
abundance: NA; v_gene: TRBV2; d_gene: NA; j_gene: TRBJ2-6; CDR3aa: CASMQIRPFSGANVLTF; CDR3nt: TGTGCCAGCATGCAGATACGTCCTTTCTCTGGGGCCAACGTCCTGACTTTC
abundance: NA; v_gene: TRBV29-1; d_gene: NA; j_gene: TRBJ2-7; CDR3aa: CSVRGDRAYEQYF; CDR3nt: TGCAGCGTGCGGGGGGACAGAGCCTACGAGCAGTACTTC
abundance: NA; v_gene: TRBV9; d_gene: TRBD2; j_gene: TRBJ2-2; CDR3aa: CASTQLAGVTGELFF; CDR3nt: TGTGCCAGCACCCAACTAGCGGGAGTCACCGGGGAGCTGTTTTTT
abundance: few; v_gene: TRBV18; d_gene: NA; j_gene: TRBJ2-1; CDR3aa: CASSVDRPQFF; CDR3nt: TGTGCCAGCTCAGTTGATAGACCGCAGTTCTTC
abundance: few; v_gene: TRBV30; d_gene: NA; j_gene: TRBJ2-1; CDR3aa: CAWSGSSNNEQFF; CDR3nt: TGTGCCTGGAGTGGTTCCTCTAATAATGAGCAGTTCTTC
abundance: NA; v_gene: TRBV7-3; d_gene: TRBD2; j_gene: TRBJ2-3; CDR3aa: CASSPGGDTQYF; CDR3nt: TGTGCCAGCAGCCCGGGGGGAGATACGCAGTATTTT
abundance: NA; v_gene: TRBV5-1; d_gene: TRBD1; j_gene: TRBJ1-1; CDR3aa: CASSSGQGYAEAFF; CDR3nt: TGCGCCAGCAGCTCGGGACAGGGGTACGCTGAAGCTTTCTTT
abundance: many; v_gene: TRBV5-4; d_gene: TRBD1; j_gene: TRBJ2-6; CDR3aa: CASSFRQGARSGANVLTF; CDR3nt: TGTGCCAGCAGCTTTAGACAGGGGGCGCGGTCTGGGGCCAACGTCCTGACTTTC
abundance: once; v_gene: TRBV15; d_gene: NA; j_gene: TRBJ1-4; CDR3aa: CATSRGDRFNEKLFF; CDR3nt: TGTGCCACCAGCAGAGGGGACCGATTTAATGAAAAACTGTTTTTT
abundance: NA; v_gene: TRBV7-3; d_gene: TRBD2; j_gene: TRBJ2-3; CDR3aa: CASSLKAGLGTDTQYF; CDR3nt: TGTGCCAGCAGCCTCAAGGCGGGACTAGGCACAGATACGCAGTATTTT
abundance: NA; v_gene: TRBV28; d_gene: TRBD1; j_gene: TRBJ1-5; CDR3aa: CAGRDSNQPQHF; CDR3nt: TGTGCCGGCAGGGACAGTAATCAGCCCCAGCATTTT
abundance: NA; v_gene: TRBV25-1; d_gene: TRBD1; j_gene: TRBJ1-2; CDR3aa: CASSPTTGASSYGYTF; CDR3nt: TGTGCCAGCTCCCCCACAACAGGGGCCTCATCCTATGGCTACACCTTC
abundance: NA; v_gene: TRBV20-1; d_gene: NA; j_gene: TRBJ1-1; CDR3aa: CSARDYTEAFF; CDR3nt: TGCAGTGCTAGAGACTACACTGAAGCTTTCTTT
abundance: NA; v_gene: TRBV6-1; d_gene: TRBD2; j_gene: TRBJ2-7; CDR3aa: CASRGLAGFSYEQYF; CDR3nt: TGTGCCAGCAGGGGACTAGCGGGATTCTCCTACGAGCAGTACTTC
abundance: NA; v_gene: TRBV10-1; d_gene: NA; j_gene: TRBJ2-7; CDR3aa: CASSDCTPRRYEQYF; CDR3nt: TGCGCCAGCAGTGATTGTACGCCTAGACGCTACGAGCAGTACTTC
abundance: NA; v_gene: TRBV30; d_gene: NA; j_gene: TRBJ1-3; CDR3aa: CAWSPLTTWGNTIYF; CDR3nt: TGTGCCTGGAGTCCACTAACGACTTGGGGAAACACCATATATTTT
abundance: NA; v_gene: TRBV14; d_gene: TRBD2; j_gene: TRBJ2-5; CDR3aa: CASSQGLAGGQETQYF; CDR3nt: TGTGCCAGCAGCCAAGGACTAGCGGGAGGCCAAGAGACCCAGTACTTC
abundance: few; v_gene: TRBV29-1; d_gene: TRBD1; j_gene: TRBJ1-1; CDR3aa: CSVGQGALNTEAFF; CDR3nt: TGCAGCGTAGGACAGGGGGCCCTGAACACTGAAGCTTTCTTT
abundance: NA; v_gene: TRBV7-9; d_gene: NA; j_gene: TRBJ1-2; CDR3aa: CASSPSGANYGYTF; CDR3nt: TGTGCCAGCAGCCCTTCGGGAGCTAACTATGGCTACACCTTC
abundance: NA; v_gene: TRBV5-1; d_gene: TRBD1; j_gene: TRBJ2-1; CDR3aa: CASSIQGVFTYNEQFF; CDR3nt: TGCGCCAGCAGCATACAGGGGGTATTTACCTACAATGAGCAGTTCTTC
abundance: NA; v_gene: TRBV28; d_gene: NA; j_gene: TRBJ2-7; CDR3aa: CASSFINSYEQYF; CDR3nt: TGTGCCAGCAGTTTTATAAACTCCTACGAGCAGTACTTC
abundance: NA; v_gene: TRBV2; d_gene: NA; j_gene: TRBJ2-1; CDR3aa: CASSREEQRGNEQFF; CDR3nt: TGTGCCAGCAGCCGTGAAGAACAGCGTGGGAATGAGCAGTTCTTC
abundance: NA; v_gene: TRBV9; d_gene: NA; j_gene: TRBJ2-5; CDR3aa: CVVTDPGPGQEYQETQYF; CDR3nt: TGTGTCGTAACTGACCCGGGTCCCGGACAAGAGTACCAAGAGACCCAGTACTTC
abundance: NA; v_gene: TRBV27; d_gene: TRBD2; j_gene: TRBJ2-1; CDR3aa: CASSSLGLAGGHGSYNEQFF; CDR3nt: TGTGCCAGCAGTTCGCTTGGACTAGCGGGAGGTCACGGCTCCTACAATGAGCAGTTCTTC
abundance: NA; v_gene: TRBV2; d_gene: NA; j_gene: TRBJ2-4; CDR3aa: CASSVDRNIQYF; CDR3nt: TGTGCCAGCAGTGTGGACAGAAACATTCAGTACTTC
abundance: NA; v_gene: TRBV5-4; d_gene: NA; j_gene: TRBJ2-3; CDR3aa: CASSPSPSKQPTDTQYF; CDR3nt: TGTGCCAGCAGCCCCAGTCCCTCGAAGCAGCCGACAGATACGCAGTATTTT